Ten or more counts support the clone carrying this T cell receptor beta chain. What it recognizes is unknown. The sample originates from a study of Graves' ophthalmopathy and Graves' hyperthyroidism. Study-wide context: Before any treatment was given, at initial diagnosis, peripheral blood was collected.

Study-level findings and limits: The model forecast ophthalmopathy progression, reaching roughly 65% sensitivity and roughly 72% specificity.

RNA transcripts served as template for amplifying TCR beta CDR3 sequences. HTBI-primed RT-PCR formed the first round, and a multiplex PCR formed the second. Via MiXCR, TCRdb re-called the multiplex PCR reads, giving one row per CDR3 protein. The data show hundreds of thousands of distinct CDR3 sequences, with around a fifth seen just once and roughly 44% held by the top ten. Sampling over 8 ml of fresh peripheral blood provided the PBMCs. Germline loops: CDR1 SGHTA, CDR2 FQGTGA. The CDR3 consists of 15 residues. The germline V and J ends were trimmed by 5 bases and 5 bases, with 18 bases remaining between them.

The V call is TRBV7-3, the J call TRBJ2-5; maybe TRBD2 (7 bases). The sample taken for sequencing was peripheral blood. The sequence derives from a woman aged 45-60 years with Graves' ophthalmopathy. CDR3 bases: TGTGCCAGCAGCCCTGTTAGGGGGGGCAGGGAGACCCAGTACTTC. Amino acid sequence: CASSPVRGGRETQYF.